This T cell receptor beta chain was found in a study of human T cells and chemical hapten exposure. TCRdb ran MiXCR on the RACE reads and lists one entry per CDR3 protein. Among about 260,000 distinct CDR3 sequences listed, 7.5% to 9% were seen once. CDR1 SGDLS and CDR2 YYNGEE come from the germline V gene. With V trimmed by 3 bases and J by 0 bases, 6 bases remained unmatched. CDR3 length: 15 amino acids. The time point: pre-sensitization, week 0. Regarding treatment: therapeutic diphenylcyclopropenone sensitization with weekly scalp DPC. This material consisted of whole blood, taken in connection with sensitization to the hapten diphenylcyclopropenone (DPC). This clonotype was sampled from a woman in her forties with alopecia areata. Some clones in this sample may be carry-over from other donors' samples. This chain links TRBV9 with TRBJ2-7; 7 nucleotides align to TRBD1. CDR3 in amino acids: CASSAEGQSSYEQYF. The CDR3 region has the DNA TGTGCCAGCAGCGCCGAGGGACAGAGCTCCTACGAGCAGTACTTC.